These 6 T cell receptor beta chains were sequenced from one sample in a study of blood T cell repertoires in COVID-19. Assay used: immunoSEQ multiplex PCR; TCRdb lists only in-frame clones, some missing. The table records 95,000 to 110,000 clones, about 91% of them present only once. Input material: peripheral blood. These TCRs come from a human donor in a cohort sampled during active COVID-19.

Remarks on this clone: The junction departs from the called germline gene at one end, perhaps through a read error. The CDR3 region has the DNA TGTGCCAGCAGTAAAGCTGCCCCTCATTTAACAGGACACAATCAGCCCCAGCATTTT. Translating it yields CASSKAAPHLTGHNQPQHF. The chain employs TRBV2 and TRBJ1-5; TRBD1 might be the D (5 bases). Germline V gene sequence: CDR1 SNHLY, CDR2 FYNNEI. The CDR3 is made up of 19 amino acids.

This chain connects TRBV4-1 to TRBJ2-2, with no clear D. Deletions cut 0 bases from V and 5 bases from J, with 16 bases between. The germline V gene has CDR1 MGHRA and CDR2 YSYEKL. The CDR3 is 17 amino acids. Written as DNA, the CDR3 is TGCGCCAGCAGCCAAGAAGGAGCCCAGTCGAGGACCGGGGAGCTGTTTTTT. Its protein product is CASSQEGAQSRTGELFF.

Concerning this clone itself: The sample has other DNA sequences that encode this CDR3 too. V and J are TRBV6-5 and TRBJ1-2, with 7 nucleotides matching TRBD1. This CDR3 is 13 amino acids long. Germline CDR1 and CDR2: MNHEY and SVGAGI. The V gene end was trimmed by 3 bases and the J gene end by 7 bases; junction bases not matched to a gene: 5. This CDR3 reads CASSYEGGSGYTF. The CDR3 nucleotides are TGTGCCAGCAGTTATGAAGGGGGCAGTGGCTACACCTTC.

The V gene is TRBV6-1, the J gene TRBJ2-7; the D gene is possibly TRBD1 (6 bases). The CDR3 length is 14 residues. CDR1 is MNHNS and CDR2 is SASEGT in the germline V gene. Trimming shortened V by 1 base and J by 3 bases, and 10 bases separated the two germline ends. The CDR3 is CASSEGTDFYEQYF. CDR3 DNA sequence: TGTGCCAGCAGTGAAGGGACAGACTTCTACGAGCAGTACTTC.

As concerns this clone: Other DNA sequences in the same sample also yield this CDR3. This chain joins TRBV9 and TRBJ1-5; TRBD1 might be the D (5 bases). V gave up 0 bases and J gave up 5 bases, with 12 bases separating them. Germline assignment: CDR1 SGDLS and CDR2 YYNGEE. This CDR3 contains 15 residues. CDR3: CASSVGGGAHQPQHF. The CDR3 DNA reads as TGTGCCAGCAGCGTAGGGGGTGGGGCGCATCAGCCCCAGCATTTT.

CDR3 sequence (DNA): TGTGCCAGCAGCCCCTCGGACAGTAACTATGGCTACACCTTC. Amino acid sequence: CASSPSDSNYGYTF. The chain couples TRBV9 to TRBJ1-2; TRBD1 might be the D (6 bases). V shed 4 bases and J shed 1 base, with 11 bases lying between them. CDR3 length equals 14 residues. CDR1 SGDLS and CDR2 YYNGEE come from the germline V gene.